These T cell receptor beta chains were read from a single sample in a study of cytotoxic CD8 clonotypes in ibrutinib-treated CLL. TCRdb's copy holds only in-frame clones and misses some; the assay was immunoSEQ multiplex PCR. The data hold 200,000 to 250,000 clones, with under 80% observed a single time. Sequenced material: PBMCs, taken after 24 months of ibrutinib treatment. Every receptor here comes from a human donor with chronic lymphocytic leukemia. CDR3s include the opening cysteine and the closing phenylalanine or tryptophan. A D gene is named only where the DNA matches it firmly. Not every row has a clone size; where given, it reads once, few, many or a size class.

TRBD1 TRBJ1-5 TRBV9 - CASSVTSDRDNQPQHF TGTGCCAGCAGCGTAACAAGCGACAGGGATAATCAGCCCCAGCATTTT
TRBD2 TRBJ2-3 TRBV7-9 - CASSLALGLAGGNTQYF TGTGCCAGCAGCTTAGCCCTCGGACTAGCGGGAGGGAATACGCAGTATTTT
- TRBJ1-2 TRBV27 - CASSLVGFNYGYTF TGTGCCAGCAGTTTAGTTGGGTTTAACTATGGCTACACCTTC
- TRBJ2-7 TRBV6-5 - CASSYSVSGSYEQYF TGTGCCAGCAGTTACTCCGTCTCAGGCTCCTACGAGCAGTACTTC
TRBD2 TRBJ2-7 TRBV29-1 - CSVKLAGAYEQYF TGCAGCGTAAAACTAGCGGGAGCTTACGAGCAGTACTTC
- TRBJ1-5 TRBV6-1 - CASSERRQVHQPQHF TGTGCCAGCAGTGAACGGCGTCAGGTACATCAGCCCCAGCATTTT
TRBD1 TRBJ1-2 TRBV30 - CAWSVFVVRGRENTF TGTGCCTGGAGTGTATTCGTGGTCAGGGGGCGTGAGAACACCTTC
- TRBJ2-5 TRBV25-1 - CASGRAASVETQYF TGTGCCAGCGGAAGGGCTGCTTCTGTAGAGACCCAGTACTTC
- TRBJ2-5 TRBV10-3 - CAITDGVRETQYF TGTGCCATCACAGACGGAGTTCGGGAGACCCAGTACTTC
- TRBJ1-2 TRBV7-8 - CASSPGGQANYGYTF TGTGCCAGCAGCCCTGGAGGACAAGCTAACTATGGCTACACCTTC
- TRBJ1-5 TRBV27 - CASSTNNQPQHF TGTGCCAGCAGTACCAATAATCAGCCCCAGCATTTT
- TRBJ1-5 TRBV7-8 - CASRKRQISIRNQPQHF TGTGCCAGCAGGAAAAGACAGATTTCCATTCGCAATCAGCCCCAGCATTTT
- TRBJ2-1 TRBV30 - CAWSVLLSNEQFF TGTGCCTGGAGTGTGCTACTATCCAATGAGCAGTTCTTC
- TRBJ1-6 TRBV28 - CASSPRANHSPLHF TGTGCCAGCAGTCCGCGGGCAAATCATTCACCCCTCCACTTT
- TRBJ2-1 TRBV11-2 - CASSLRSDSSNEQFF TGTGCCAGCAGCTTACGTTCAGACAGTAGCAATGAGCAGTTCTTC
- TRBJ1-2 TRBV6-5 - CASSYSAGVYYGYTF TGTGCCAGCAGTTACTCGGCGGGGGTTTACTATGGCTACACCTTC
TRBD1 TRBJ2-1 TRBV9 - CASSVGSGTAYNEQFF TGTGCCAGCAGCGTAGGGTCGGGGACAGCATACAATGAGCAGTTCTTC
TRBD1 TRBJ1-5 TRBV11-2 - CASSLEQGSQHF TGTGCCAGCAGCTTAGAACAGGGGTCCCAGCATTTT
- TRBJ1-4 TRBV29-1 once CSVKRDPNEKLFF TGCAGCGTTAAACGGGACCCCAATGAAAAACTGTTTTTT
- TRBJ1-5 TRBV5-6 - CASSLLTISNQPQHF TGTGCCAGCAGCTTGCTTACTATTAGCAATCAGCCTCAGCATTTT
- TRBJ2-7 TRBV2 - CATRTDSYEQYF TGTGCCACACGGACAGACTCCTACGAGCAGTACTTC
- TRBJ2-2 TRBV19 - CASSIGTLETGELFF TGTGCCAGTAGTATAGGCACCTTGGAAACCGGGGAGCTGTTTTTT
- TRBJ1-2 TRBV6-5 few CASSYSGVSGYTF TGTGCCAGCAGTTACTCGGGGGTGTCCGGCTACACCTTC
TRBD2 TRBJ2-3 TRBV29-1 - CSVETSGITDTQYF TGCAGCGTTGAGACTAGCGGAATCACAGATACGCAGTATTTT
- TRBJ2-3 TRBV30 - CAWSFGGGTTDTQYF TGTGCCTGGAGTTTCGGTGGCGGGACAACAGATACGCAGTATTTT
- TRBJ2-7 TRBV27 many CASSPPDRPRDEQYF TGTGCCAGCAGTCCCCCGGACCGGCCCCGGGACGAGCAGTACTTC
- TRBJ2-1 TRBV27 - CASTRGISAYNEQFF TGTGCCAGCACCCGAGGGATTAGCGCCTACAATGAGCAGTTCTTC
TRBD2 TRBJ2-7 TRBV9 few CASSGGTSGRGYEQYF TGTGCCAGCAGCGGGGGAACTAGCGGCCGGGGCTACGAGCAGTACTTC
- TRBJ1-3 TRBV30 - CAGTPGNTIYF TGTGCCGGGACCCCTGGAAACACCATATATTTT
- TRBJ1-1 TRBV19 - CASLRHFQDTEAFF TGTGCCAGCCTCCGACACTTTCAGGACACTGAAGCTTTCTTT